The text below deals with one TCR beta chain. This clone's antigen is unknown. No per-base quality is available; no much larger clone lies one base away. RNA was extracted using the RNeasy kit, and roughly 0.45 to 1 ug of the RNA was reverse transcribed with random hexamers. The immunoSEQ multiplex PCR assay, which covers 54 Vbeta and 13 Jbeta segments, was used to amplify TCR beta CDR3 regions. PCR amplification bias was corrected by using a synthetic template baseline for primer optimization and computational correction. As for how the authors treated the data: Reads were assigned to V, D and J genes according to IMGT and analyzed in immunoSEQ Analyzer, with only productive sequences retained. Clonality was computed as one minus Shannon entropy normalized by log2 of the number of productive unique sequences. Public and private clones were assessed among the 100 most prevalent clones of each patient and control. Clones were defined as Susac-specific when absent from the healthy and MS cohorts, from approximately 1,100 published viral clones and from other ImmuneACCESS disease sequences. In-frame beta chains were kept once TCRdb had trimmed the public reads at Q25 with fastp and called clones with MiXCR. Each CDR3 protein gets just one entry, which takes the most common genes and DNA from the rows behind it. V and J calls and clone size were set by TCRdb, not the authors. In this sample the table shows about 300,000 distinct CDR3 sequences, about nine tenths of which occur a single time. About 0.17% of the sample lies in the top ten.

These data belong to a study of CD8 T cells in Susac syndrome (dated by TCRdb to about 2019). Study-level background: Repertoire sequencing was used to test whether CD8+ T cell activation and differentiation in Susac syndrome was antigen driven. Clonality of the CD8+ T cell repertoire was compared between over 10 healthy donors, about 14 Susac syndrome patients and roughly 15 multiple sclerosis patients. The paper as a whole reports these results and caveats: The study acknowledged that relatively few individuals were included in the TCR sequencing and HLA analysis.

Sequences SEHNR (CDR1) and FQNEAQ (CDR2) are obtained from the germline V gene (reference sequence). Taken from cysteine to phenylalanine, the CDR3 has 12 residues. Left in the record is the CDR3 DNA by itself, 36 bases read in frame from the first base. Trimming takes 6 bases from V and 7 bases from J, and the germline ends sit 13 bases apart. Peripheral blood CD8+ and CD4+ T cells from healthy donors, Susac syndrome patients and multiple sclerosis patients were profiled by high-throughput TCR beta sequencing. The multiple sclerosis controls were treatment-naive patients whose relapsing-remitting disease, either stable or active, fulfilled the revised McDonald criteria. Bulk CD8+ and CD4+ T cells were purified by magnetic negative isolation, while CD8+ TEMRA cells were enriched using FACS. Blood was collected in EDTA tubes and processed within 24 hours, with PBMCs isolated through density gradient centrifugation. PBMCs destined for TCR sequencing were cryopreserved in liquid nitrogen and later thawed in a 37 °C water bath. Purity of sorted or isolated CD4+, CD8+ and CD8+ TEMRA cells was at least 90%.

The source of this sequence is a human donor with multiple sclerosis. Source material: CD8+ T cells from PBMCs. The chain uses TRBV7-9 and TRBJ2-7, with TRBD2 as a weak D call on 5 bases. CDR3 region: CASSPTSGEQYF. The nucleotides are TGTGCCAGCAGTCCTACCTCGGGGGAGCAGTACTTC.